A selection of T cell receptor beta chains follows, all from one sample in a study of T cell responses to AZD1222 COVID-19 vaccine. The method was immunoSEQ multiplex PCR; TCRdb's version includes in-frame clones alone and lacks a portion of them. Among roughly 150,000 clones, 80% to 90% were seen once, and the ten largest hold about 6.9%. The sequences come from peripheral blood, collected on day 0 of AZD1222 vaccination. Receptor source: an adult in good health. The CDR3 runs from the conserved cysteine through the conserved F or W.

v_call	j_call	cdr3_aa
TRBV6-5	TRBJ1-1	CASSYGGRERTEAFF
TRBV2	TRBJ1-5	CASSDRTGGDQPQHF
TRBV10-1	TRBJ1-4	CASRIGTGGRTNEKLFF
TRBV24-1	TRBJ2-1	CATSGGRTYNEQFF
TRBV11-2	TRBJ2-2	CASSLERYDGELFF
TRBV7-9	TRBJ1-4	CASSLTGATNEKLFF
TRBV9	TRBJ2-2	CASSLGQTGELFF
TRBV29-1	TRBJ1-2	CSVGHVLDGYTF
TRBV11-2	TRBJ2-6	CASSFRGSGANVLTF
TRBV7-9	TRBJ1-1	CASSSKVGERNTEAFF
TRBV5-1	TRBJ1-6	CASSLRSENSPLHF
TRBV18	TRBJ2-7	CASSRDSASYEQYF